These 4 T cell receptor beta chains came from one sample sequenced in a study of T cells in Graves' hyperthyroidism and ophthalmopathy. What was amplified from RNA transcripts were TCR beta CDR3 regions. The HTBI set primed first-round TCR CDR3 RT-PCR. TCRdb reprocessed the multiplex PCR reads with MiXCR, giving one entry per CDR3 protein. The sample comprises about 330,000 distinct CDR3 sequences, roughly 15% of which are singletons, and about a third rests with the top ten. The sequenced sample consisted of blood. The receptors come from a woman aged 40 to 50 with Graves' ophthalmopathy.

This clonotype showed up many times. The chain is built from TRBV7-9 and TRBJ2-1; D gene ambiguous. This CDR3 spans 12 amino acids. V was trimmed by 3 bases and J by 4 bases, leaving 4 bases between them. Looked up from germline, CDR1 is SEHNR and CDR2 is FQNEAQ (reference sequence). DNA for the CDR3: TGTGCCAGCAGCTTCCGATACAATGAGCAGTTCTTC. Its translation is CASSFRYNEQFF.

This clonotype was seen ten or more times. The genes are TRBV19 and TRBJ1-1; D call uncertain. The CDR3 runs 13 residues. With 8 bases removed from V and 0 bases from J, the gap between germline ends came to 10 bases. CDR1 is LNHDA and CDR2 is SQIVND in the germline V gene (reference sequence). The CDR3 nucleotides are TGTGCCAGTGGGGTTGGGATGAACACTGAAGCTTTCTTT. Protein product: CASGVGMNTEAFF. Based on the CDR3 plus reference TRBV19 and TRBJ1-1, the full variable domain is DGGITQSPKYLFRKEGQNVTLSCEQNLNHDAMYWYRQDPGQGLRLIYYSQIVNDFQKGDIAEGYSVSREKKESFPLTVTSAQKNPTAFYLCASGVGMNTEAFFGQGTRLTVV.

The rearrangement joins TRBV4-1 to TRBJ2-3, with TRBD2 as a possible D gene (5 bases). V gave up 6 bases and J gave up 5 bases, with 15 bases separating them. The CDR3 consists of 14 residues. Per the germline V gene, CDR1 is MGHRA and CDR2 is YSYEKL. CDR3 in DNA: TGCGCCAGCAGTCCAATCCGACTACTAGATACGCAGTATTTT. This gives the protein CASSPIRLLDTQYF.

This clonotype showed up many times. V usage is TRBV15 and J usage is TRBJ1-1, with unresolved D. In germline, CDR1 is LNHNV, CDR2 YYDKDF (reference sequence). With 1 base removed from V and 0 bases from J, the gap between germline ends came to 6 bases. This CDR3 comprises 14 residues. CDR3 loop: CATSRVQMNTEAFF. In DNA form, the CDR3 reads TGTGCCACCAGCAGAGTGCAGATGAACACTGAAGCTTTCTTT.